These 6 T cell receptor beta chains came from one sample sequenced in a study of CD8 T cells in Susac syndrome. With random hexamers, reverse transcription was performed on roughly 0.5 to 1 ug of RNA. TCRdb reprocessed the immunoSEQ multiplex PCR reads with MiXCR, giving one entry per CDR3 protein. The table shows about 120,000 distinct CDR3 sequences, with about 93% occurring only once. The sample was CD4+ T cells from PBMCs. All receptors derive from a human donor in good health.

The chain combines TRBV20-1 with TRBJ2-7, with D tentatively TRBD1 (6 bases). This CDR3 has 13 amino acids. The ends were cut back, 6 bases at V and 2 bases at J, with 14 bases in the middle. Germline lookup yields CDR1 DFQATT and CDR2 SNEGSKA (reference sequence). The CDR3 bases are TGCAGTGCGGGTCGGGACACCGCCTACGAGCAGTACTTC. Its protein product is CSAGRDTAYEQYF.

The count of this clonotype is one. The rearrangement links TRBV19 to TRBJ2-1; 11 bases align to TRBD1. The CDR3 is 14 amino acids. Germline-derived CDR1 and CDR2 are LNHDA and SQIVND (reference sequence). V gave up 6 bases and J gave up 9 bases; unmatched junction bases: 7. The CDR3 bases are TGTGCCAGTAGCCCCGGGACAGGGGGTCGTGAGCAGTTCTTC. It translates to CASSPGTGGREQFF.

The genes are TRBV10-2 and TRBJ1-2, with D uncertain. V was cut by 8 bases and J by 5 bases, with 12 bases left in between. Germline V gives CDR1 WSHSY, CDR2 SAAADI. This CDR3 comprises 12 residues. The CDR3 sequence: CASRAGIYGYTF. The CDR3 DNA reads as TGCGCCAGCCGTGCGGGTATTTATGGCTACACCTTC.

Only one count was recorded for this clonotype. The chain carries TRBV7-2 and TRBJ1-1; D is uncertain. Trimming removed 4 bases from V and 1 base from J, with 13 bases in between. Looked up from germline, CDR1 is SGHTA and CDR2 is FQGNSA. The CDR3 extends over 15 amino acids. As DNA, the CDR3 is TGTGCCAGCAGCTACCGAACAGCATCGAACACTGAAGCTTTCTTT. Translation gives CASSYRTASNTEAFF.

The genes are TRBV7-9 and TRBJ1-1; D remains ambiguous. V dropped 5 bases and J dropped 8 bases, with 9 bases sitting between them. CDR3 length: 11 residues. The germline gives CDR1 SEHNR, CDR2 FQNEAQ (reference sequence). CDR3: CASSPRTEAFF. The CDR3 DNA follows: TGTGCCAGCAGCCCTCGGACGGAAGCTTTCTTT. Full variable domain (outside the CDR3, taken from reference TRBV7-9 and TRBJ1-1): DTGVSQNPRHKITKRGQNVTFRCDPISEHNRLYWYRQTLGQGPEFLTYFQNEAQLEKSRLLSDRFSAERPKGSFSTLEIQRTEQGDSAMYLCASSPRTEAFFGQGTRLTVV.

V and J are TRBV12-3 or TRBV12-4 and TRBJ2-3, with a tentative D call TRBD2 (5 bases). The CDR3 extends over 13 amino acids. The V gene lost 3 bases and the J gene lost 5 bases, with 9 bases spanning the gap. The CDR3: CASSLRVQDTQYF. CDR3 DNA: TGTGCCAGCAGTTTGAGGGTTCAAGATACGCAGTATTTT.